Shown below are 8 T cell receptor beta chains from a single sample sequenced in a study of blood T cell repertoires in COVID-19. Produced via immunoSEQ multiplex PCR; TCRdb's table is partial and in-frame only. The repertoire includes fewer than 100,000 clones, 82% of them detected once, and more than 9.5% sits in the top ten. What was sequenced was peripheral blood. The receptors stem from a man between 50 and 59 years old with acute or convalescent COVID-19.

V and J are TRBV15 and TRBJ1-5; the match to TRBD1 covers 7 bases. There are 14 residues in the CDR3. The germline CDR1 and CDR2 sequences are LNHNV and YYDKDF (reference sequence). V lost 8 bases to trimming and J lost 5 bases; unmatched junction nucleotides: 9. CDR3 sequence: CATGTVGVDQPQHF. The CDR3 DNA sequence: TGTGCCACCGGGACAGTGGGTGTTGATCAGCCCCAGCATTTT.

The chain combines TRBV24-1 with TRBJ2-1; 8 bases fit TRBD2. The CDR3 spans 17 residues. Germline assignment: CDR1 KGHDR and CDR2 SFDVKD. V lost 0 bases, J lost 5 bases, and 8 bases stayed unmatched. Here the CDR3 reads CATSDLKSGSRHNEQFF. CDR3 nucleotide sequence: TGTGCCACCAGTGATTTGAAGAGCGGGAGTCGCCACAATGAGCAGTTCTTC.

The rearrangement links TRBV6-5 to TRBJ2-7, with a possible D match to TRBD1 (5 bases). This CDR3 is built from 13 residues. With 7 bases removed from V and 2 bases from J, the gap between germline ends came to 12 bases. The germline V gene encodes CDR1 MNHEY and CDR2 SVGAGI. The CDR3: CASTSDRTYEQYF. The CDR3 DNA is TGTGCCAGCACTTCCGACAGAACCTACGAGCAGTACTTC.

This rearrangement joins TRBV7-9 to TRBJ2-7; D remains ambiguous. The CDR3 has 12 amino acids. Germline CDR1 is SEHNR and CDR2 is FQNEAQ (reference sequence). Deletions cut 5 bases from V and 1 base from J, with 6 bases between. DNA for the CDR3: TGTGCCAGCAGCACAACATCCTACGAGCAGTACTTC. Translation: CASSTTSYEQYF. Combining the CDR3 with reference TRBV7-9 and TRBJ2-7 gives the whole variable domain DTGVSQNPRHKITKRGQNVTFRCDPISEHNRLYWYRQTLGQGPEFLTYFQNEAQLEKSRLLSDRFSAERPKGSFSTLEIQRTEQGDSAMYLCASSTTSYEQYFGPGTRLTVT.

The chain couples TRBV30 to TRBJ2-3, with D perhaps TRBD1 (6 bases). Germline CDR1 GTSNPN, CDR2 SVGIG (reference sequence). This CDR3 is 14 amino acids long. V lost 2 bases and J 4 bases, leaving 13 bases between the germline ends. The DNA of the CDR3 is TGTGCCTGGAGTCCTTTAGGGGGAGCAGATACGCAGTATTTT. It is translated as CAWSPLGGADTQYF.

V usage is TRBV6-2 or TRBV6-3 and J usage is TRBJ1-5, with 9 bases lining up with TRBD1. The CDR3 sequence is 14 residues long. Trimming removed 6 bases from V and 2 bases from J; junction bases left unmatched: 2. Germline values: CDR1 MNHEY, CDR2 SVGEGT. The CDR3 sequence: CASSRTGGNQPQHF. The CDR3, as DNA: TGTGCCAGCAGCCGGACAGGGGGCAATCAGCCCCAGCATTTT.

In DNA, the CDR3 is TGTGCCAGTAGTATCCCGGGACAGGACTATGGCTACACCTTC. Protein sequence: CASSIPGQDYGYTF. The chain combines TRBV19 with TRBJ1-2; 8 nucleotides match TRBD1. This CDR3 has 14 residues. V was pared by 3 bases and J by 3 bases, with 3 bases of the junction left unmatched. Germline V gene sequence: CDR1 LNHDA, CDR2 SQIVND (reference sequence).

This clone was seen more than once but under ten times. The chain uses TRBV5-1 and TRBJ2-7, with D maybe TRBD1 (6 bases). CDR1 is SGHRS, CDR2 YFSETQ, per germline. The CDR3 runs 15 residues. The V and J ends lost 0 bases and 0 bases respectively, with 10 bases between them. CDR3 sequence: CASSLATGLSYEQYF. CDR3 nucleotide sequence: TGCGCCAGCAGCTTGGCGACAGGCCTCTCCTACGAGCAGTACTTC. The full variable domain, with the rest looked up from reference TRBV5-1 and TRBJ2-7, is KAGVTQTPRYLIKTRGQQVTLSCSPISGHRSVSWYQQTPGQGLQFLFEYFSETQRNKGNFPGRFSGRQFSNSRSEMNVSTLELGDSALYLCASSLATGLSYEQYFGPGTRLTVT.